This is a list of T cell receptor beta chains from one sample in a study of monozygotic twins with inflammatory bowel disease. After re-calling the 5' RACE reads, TCRdb lists one entry per CDR3 protein, DNA absent. The clone table shows about 160,000 distinct CDR3 sequences, with the ten largest holding around 2.8%. Sequenced: blood. Receptors were obtained from a human donor with ulcerative colitis or Crohn's disease, or a healthy co-twin of an affected twin (not recorded which). Both conserved end residues are part of each CDR3. Each record gives: J gene, V gene, CDR3 protein.

TRBJ1-4,TRBV19,CASSIGVRAWGEKLFF
TRBJ1-2,TRBV7-2,CASSLNRGRYGYTF
TRBJ2-3,TRBV5-1,CASSLEDRGLTDTQYF
TRBJ1-1,TRBV28,CASSLRLLNTEAFF
TRBJ1-2,TRBV5-1,CASSPSVAKNYGYTF
TRBJ2-5,TRBV20-1,CSARPDPGGTETQYF
TRBJ2-6,TRBV5-1,CASIPGEGAVGANVLTF
TRBJ2-5,TRBV29-1,CSALHHGGTQYF
TRBJ1-5,TRBV20-1,CSARDTRLSNQPQHF
TRBJ1-2,TRBV12-3/TRBV12-4,CASSFLSGQRGYTF
TRBJ2-5,TRBV20-1,CSARGDSNQETQYF
TRBJ2-1,TRBV28,CASAGTRGSSYNEQFF
TRBJ2-5,TRBV5-1,CASSLIGIETQYF
TRBJ2-5,TRBV20-1,CSVSGRYQETQYF
TRBJ2-1,TRBV18,CASVTSGRGNEQFF
TRBJ2-7,TRBV20-1,CSAGMSKYEQYF
TRBJ2-5,TRBV5-1,CASTLGGDGTQYF
TRBJ2-1,TRBV28,CASSFQGAVFNEQFF
TRBJ2-7,TRBV4-2,CASSQGSGRRIPEQYF
TRBJ2-7,TRBV5-1,CASSLDQGSESPSYEQYF
TRBJ2-5,TRBV4-3,CASSQGTSGLQETQYF
TRBJ1-2,TRBV7-6,CASSPGTGEPGGDGYTF
TRBJ2-3,TRBV7-9,CASSLVGGPDTQYF
TRBJ1-6,TRBV7-6,CASSLAGTGGNSPLHF
TRBJ2-5,TRBV15,CATSRERGLATQYF
TRBJ1-2,TRBV29-1,CSVGSPTGDSNYGYTF
TRBJ2-7,TRBV28,CASLEASSYEQYF
TRBJ2-7,TRBV15,CATSRDRGQSDEQYF
TRBJ2-1,TRBV6-2/TRBV6-3,CASRVGLAVSYNEQFF
TRBJ2-7,TRBV4-2,CASSQGTYEQYF
TRBJ1-5,TRBV5-6,CASSIGGGQPQHF
TRBJ2-1,TRBV15,CATSRSKAGGPHNEQFF
TRBJ1-2,TRBV7-2,CASSYSPQGEVDGYTF
TRBJ2-1,TRBV6-1,CASKASGYNEQFF
TRBJ1-6,TRBV15,CATSRDIIRDVPLHF
TRBJ2-7,TRBV11-1,CASSPGQTSFEQYF
TRBJ2-1,TRBV20-1,CSARAGLSSYNEQFF
TRBJ2-5,TRBV10-3,CAISERGQETQYF
TRBJ2-7,TRBV24-1,CATSDRSGKSYEQYF
TRBJ1-1,TRBV4-1,CASSQATRMNTEAFF
TRBJ2-7,TRBV7-8,CASSSMTSGSYEQYF
TRBJ2-2,TRBV5-6,CASSFYRGTGELFF
TRBJ2-2,TRBV14,CASSQVSSGELFF
TRBJ2-3,TRBV6-6,CASSYSDTQYF
TRBJ2-4,TRBV29-1,CSVVQGGGSKNIQYF
TRBJ2-7,TRBV20-1,CSARAIRAYSNEQYF
TRBJ2-3,TRBV24-1,CATRGHGGNEDTQYF
TRBJ2-2,TRBV24-1,CATSDLQGGNTGELFF
TRBJ2-7,TRBV13,CASSQRGYEQYF
TRBJ1-2,TRBV9,CASSVTDSRDYGYTF
TRBJ2-1,TRBV24-1,CATSDLGREQFF
TRBJ1-5,TRBV7-2,CASSLFAQENQPQHF